This T cell receptor (beta chain) was sequenced in a study of CD8 T cells in ankylosing spondylitis. This clonotype was observed once. As yet, its antigen is unknown. For TCR beta, libraries came from quantitative 5'-RACE with molecular barcodes. Each CDR3 protein gets one entry after TCRdb re-called the 5' RACE reads with MiXCR. The sample includes around 540,000 distinct CDR3 sequences, roughly an eighth seen only once; the top ten take approximately 6.2%. Whole-study results and caveats: Previously reported in reactive arthritis synovial fluid and blood were some of the motif variants. A TCR beta motif of eight or nine highly homologous variants seemed to mark ankylosing spondylitis blood. Significant enrichment of disease-linked clones was reported in matched ankylosing spondylitis synovial fluid. With a CD8+ phenotype, disease-linked clones were relatively rare in peripheral blood.

The sequence came from a male donor with ankylosing spondylitis. Sequenced input: blood, either unsorted or a sorted T cell fraction (not recorded which).

The CDR3 is CASSLVDGRRSAQYF. The CDR3 DNA reads as TGTGCCAGCAGCCTCGTAGACGGAAGGAGATCGGCGCAGTACTTC. The rearrangement uses TRBV3-1 and TRBJ2-7; D is unresolved. Germline CDR1 and CDR2: LGHDT and YNNKEL (reference sequence). The CDR3 has 15 amino acids. Trimming removed 4 bases at V and 9 bases at J, with 22 bases between.